The source of this TCR beta chain is a study of cytomegalovirus exposure and HLA in healthy donors. Per germline, CDR1 SNHLY and CDR2 FYNNEI. The CDR3 length is 13 residues. Trimming took 6 bases from V and 2 from J, leaving 11 bases between them. Use of 60 Vbeta and 13 Jbeta primers characterized the PCR. TCRdb's copy holds only in-frame clones and misses some; the assay was immunoSEQ multiplex PCR. The table includes more than 90,000 clones, about three quarters detected once. Sequencing was performed on PBMCs. The gene calls are TRBV2 and TRBJ2-7; D not certain. The sequence derives from a human donor in good health. Written as DNA, the CDR3 is TGTGCCAGCAGCGACGGGTTCCCCTACGAGCAGTACTTC. Amino acid sequence: CASSDGFPYEQYF.